This is a list of T cell receptor beta chains from one sample in a study of blood T cell repertoires in COVID-19. This table comes from immunoSEQ multiplex PCR, and its TCRdb copy is limited to in-frame clones, with some not included. The sample shows approximately 100,000 clones, around nine tenths of them seen only once. Sequenced: peripheral blood. The source is a man aged 70-80 years with acute or convalescent COVID-19. Each CDR3 is given with its conserved first and last residue. The order of the fields is clone size, D gene, J gene, V gene, CDR3 DNA, CDR3 protein. The D gene is left open where the match is weak. Some rows have no size entry. The others give once, few or many, or a class for an expanded clone.

size: NA
D: NA
J: TRBJ1-2
V: TRBV6-5
DNA: TGTGCCAGCAAGTTACTGGGCGTGGATGGCTACACCTTC
CDR3: CASKLLGVDGYTF

size: NA
D: TRBD1
J: TRBJ1-1
V: TRBV19
DNA: TGTGCCAGTAGTCGACAGGGTGAGAACACTGAAGCTTTCTTT
CDR3: CASSRQGENTEAFF

size: once
D: TRBD2
J: TRBJ2-1
V: TRBV2
DNA: TGTGCCAGCGCGGGGGGGGCCAAGGATGAGCAGTTCTTC
CDR3: CASAGGAKDEQFF

size: NA
D: TRBD1
J: TRBJ1-2
V: TRBV5-1
DNA: TGCGCCAGCAGCTTCTCCGGGACAGGGACGACTAACTATGGCTACACCTTC
CDR3: CASSFSGTGTTNYGYTF

size: few
D: TRBD2
J: TRBJ2-5
V: TRBV18
DNA: TGTGCCAGCTCAGCCCCCGGGACTAGCAGCCAAGAGACCCAGTACTTC
CDR3: CASSAPGTSSQETQYF

size: NA
D: NA
J: TRBJ2-7
V: TRBV18
DNA: TGTGCCAGCTCACCACCGGGGAGTAGAGACTACGAGCAGTACTTC
CDR3: CASSPPGSRDYEQYF

size: NA
D: NA
J: TRBJ1-1
V: TRBV2
DNA: TGTGCCAGCGTCGGGGTTGTCGGGAACACTGAAGCTTTCTTT
CDR3: CASVGVVGNTEAFF

size: NA
D: NA
J: TRBJ1-2
V: TRBV19
DNA: TGTGCCAGTAGTACCGACACGGATCTCTATGGCTACACCTTC
CDR3: CASSTDTDLYGYTF

size: NA
D: NA
J: TRBJ1-2
V: TRBV5-5
DNA: TGTGCCAGCAGTGGGGGGAACTATGGCTACACCTTC
CDR3: CASSGGNYGYTF

size: NA
D: NA
J: TRBJ2-3
V: TRBV7-7
DNA: TGTGCCAGCAGCTTAGCGCGGTCCAGCACAGATACGCAGTATTTT
CDR3: CASSLARSSTDTQYF

size: NA
D: NA
J: TRBJ1-4
V: TRBV7-8
DNA: TGTGCCAGCAGCTTAGTACGTCAGGCCATTAATGAAAAACTGTTTTTT
CDR3: CASSLVRQAINEKLFF

size: NA
D: NA
J: TRBJ1-1
V: TRBV29-1
DNA: TGCAGCGCGAGGGGCCCCAAGGAAGGGGGGAACACTGAAGCTTTCTTT
CDR3: CSARGPKEGGNTEAFF

size: few
D: NA
J: TRBJ2-5
V: TRBV7-3
DNA: TGTGCCAGCAGCTTAACGGTCCGAGGGACCCAGTACTTC
CDR3: CASSLTVRGTQYF

size: NA
D: NA
J: TRBJ1-5
V: TRBV7-8
DNA: TGTGCCAGCAGCTTAGGGAGAGGGAACCGGCCCCAGCATTTT
CDR3: CASSLGRGNRPQHF

size: NA
D: NA
J: TRBJ1-2
V: TRBV6-5
DNA: TGTGCCACAACGCAGGGTTACTATGGCTACACCTTC
CDR3: CATTQGYYGYTF

size: NA
D: NA
J: TRBJ2-1
V: TRBV9
DNA: TGTGCCAGCAGCGTAGAGGAGGTCCTTGGCTCCTACAATGAGCAGTTCTTC
CDR3: CASSVEEVLGSYNEQFF

size: few
D: TRBD1
J: TRBJ1-2
V: TRBV12-5
DNA: TGTGCTAGTGCTCCCGGGACAGAGCATGGCTACACCTTC
CDR3: CASAPGTEHGYTF

size: NA
D: NA
J: TRBJ1-1
V: TRBV10-3
DNA: TGTGCCATCAGTGTTGTTTCGGACACTGAAGCTTTCTTT
CDR3: CAISVVSDTEAFF

size: NA
D: NA
J: TRBJ1-1
V: TRBV28
DNA: TGTGCCAGCAGTTTAGCAGGGGTCACTGAAGCTTTCTTT
CDR3: CASSLAGVTEAFF

size: NA
D: TRBD1
J: TRBJ2-1
V: TRBV6-5
DNA: TGTGCCAGCGGGACAGGGACCAATGAGCAGTTCTTC
CDR3: CASGTGTNEQFF

size: NA
D: NA
J: TRBJ1-2
V: TRBV30
DNA: TGTGCCTGGAGTGTACACGTGGCTAACTATGGCTACACCTTC
CDR3: CAWSVHVANYGYTF

size: once
D: NA
J: TRBJ2-5
V: TRBV6-5
DNA: TGTGCCAGCACCCGAGGGGGGGTACAAGAGACCCAGTACTTC
CDR3: CASTRGGVQETQYF

size: NA
D: NA
J: TRBJ1-2
V: TRBV5-1
DNA: TGCGCCAGCAGCTTCTCGCGCTCGGGGGGCTACACCTTC
CDR3: CASSFSRSGGYTF

size: NA
D: NA
J: TRBJ2-5
V: TRBV6-5
DNA: TGTGCCAGCAGTTACGCCAGGAAAGAGACCCAGTACTTC
CDR3: CASSYARKETQYF

size: NA
D: TRBD1
J: TRBJ1-2
V: TRBV7-2
DNA: TGTGCCAGCAGCTTAGAGTGGACAGGGGGCATGTATGGCTACACCTTC
CDR3: CASSLEWTGGMYGYTF

size: NA
D: NA
J: TRBJ2-5
V: TRBV21-1
DNA: TGTGCCAGCAGCAGCCGGGGTTTCGGGACCCAGTACTTC
CDR3: CASSSRGFGTQYF

size: once
D: TRBD2
J: TRBJ2-1
V: TRBV4-2
DNA: TGTGCCAGCAGCCAAGATCCCCTTAGCGGGGGGGCCAAGAATGAGCAGTTCTTC
CDR3: CASSQDPLSGGAKNEQFF

size: NA
D: NA
J: TRBJ2-7
V: TRBV2
DNA: TGTGCCAGCAGTGTAGTAAGGCGGGGCGCCGCCTACGAGCAGTACTTC
CDR3: CASSVVRRGAAYEQYF

size: NA
D: NA
J: TRBJ1-1
V: TRBV5-1
DNA: TGCGCCAGCAGCTCGGGATCTCTGAACACTGAAGCTTTCTTT
CDR3: CASSSGSLNTEAFF

size: once
D: NA
J: TRBJ2-1
V: TRBV30
DNA: TGTGCCTGCAACACCCCTGGGTTCTTC
CDR3: CACNTPGFF

size: NA
D: NA
J: TRBJ2-7
V: TRBV18
DNA: TGTGCCAGCTCACCACCTTGGGACACCTACGAGCAGTACTTC
CDR3: CASSPPWDTYEQYF

size: NA
D: NA
J: TRBJ2-3
V: TRBV6-6
DNA: TGTGCCAGCAGTTATGATCAAATCGGTACGCAGTATTTT
CDR3: CASSYDQIGTQYF

size: NA
D: NA
J: TRBJ2-5
V: TRBV4-1
DNA: TGCGCCAGCAGCCCCACGACTAGTCAAGAGACCCAGTACTTC
CDR3: CASSPTTSQETQYF

size: NA
D: TRBD1
J: TRBJ1-4
V: TRBV29-1
DNA: TGCAGCGTTAGGGACAGCGCTAATGAAAAACTGTTTTTT
CDR3: CSVRDSANEKLFF

size: NA
D: NA
J: TRBJ1-4
V: TRBV2
DNA: TGTGCCAGCAGTGATCGTATCGGGGAAAAACTGTTTTTT
CDR3: CASSDRIGEKLFF